This is a list of T cell receptor beta chains from one sample in a study of blood T cell repertoires in COVID-19. The method was immunoSEQ multiplex PCR; TCRdb's version includes in-frame clones alone and lacks a portion of them. The sample lists roughly 330,000 clones; roughly 85% were seen once. Sequencing was carried out using PBMCs or T cells enriched from blood (not recorded which). The receptors were sampled from a woman aged 30 to 39 who had recovered from COVID-19. The CDR3 runs from the conserved cysteine through the conserved F or W.

CASSDRVAVSYTF,TRBV2
CASSLGDRALNTEAFF,TRBV11-1
CASSRSAGQGTEAFF,TRBV3-1/TRBV3-2
CASSPRGTGELFF,TRBV18
CASSRTGMSYEQYF,TRBV19
CASSYRGTGIYEQYF,TRBV6-5
CASSLRGETEAFF,TRBV6-5
CASSRRREGHEQYF,TRBV7-2
CASSFPAPGGNEKLFF,TRBV5-4
CASSEGRGYYGYTF,TRBV2
CASSYSGQVADSPLHF,TRBV7-2
CASSFQAQGGTEAFF,TRBV5-1
CASTWGQNYGYTF,TRBV19
CASRAGAEAFF,TRBV2
CASSLRDRFYGYTF,TRBV5-5
CASSFSGGGYEQYF,TRBV5-6
CASSVDFQGPAEAFF,TRBV9
CASTREGVTEAFF,TRBV7-9
CASSPTGGGYGYTF,TRBV5-4
CASSERVNNTEAFF,TRBV10-2
CATSRATWVGELFF,TRBV15
CASSYYRENTEAFF,TRBV6-2/TRBV6-3
CASSLWRGGGNTIYF,TRBV28
CASSAGSMWTEAFF,TRBV18
CASSRTLGQGSGSTEAFF,TRBV4-2
CASSPQQTSNQPQHF,TRBV18
CASSLGTGGNTGTDTQYF,TRBV11-3
CATSRDYGTGGDGEAFF,TRBV15
CASSLGTGRGETQYF,TRBV5-6
CASIVSEAFF,TRBV2
CAIPLGTGDSPLHF,TRBV2
CASSLSQGGYTF,TRBV12-3/TRBV12-4
CASSNTSPYEQYF,TRBV19
CAWSISLGGGDNEQFF,TRBV30
CAWSAGRASAETEAFF,TRBV30
CASSLGGSDEQYF,TRBV11-3
CASRPRGISPLHF,TRBV27
CASRAGRYQPQHF,TRBV2
CASRRTGTTTDTQYF,TRBV7-8
CASSQGSGSGNTEAFF,TRBV4-1
CASSAGTGQYNSPLHF,TRBV21-1
CASSLSGQGNSPLHF,TRBV5-4
CAWSVGAGVYEQYF,TRBV30
CASSEGAGTNTGELFF,TRBV2
CASSVASPRGRDTQYF,TRBV9
CASSSGGNTIYF,TRBV19
CAIAQAGRGEAFF,TRBV10-3
CASRNRDRAGNTIYF,TRBV19
CASSLALGGGANNEQFF,TRBV7-7
CASSPLSVTPPGNEQFF,TRBV18